This TCR beta chain comes out of a study of STAT3 mutations in large granular lymphocyte leukemia. Study outcomes and limitations: Every T-LGLL patient had at least one immunodominant TCRbeta clonotype. Treatment regimens differed across patients between samplings.

Remarks on this clone: Its antigen remains unidentified.

Clones were sequenced by immunoSEQ multiplex PCR, and TCRdb holds only the in-frame ones, with some missing. The sample holds over 2,500 clones, 80% to 90% seen once. V was trimmed by 6 bases and J by 6 bases, leaving 14 bases between them. CDR1 is LNHDA and CDR2 is SQIVND in the germline V gene (reference sequence). This CDR3 spans 13 amino acids. Sequencing input: peripheral blood mononuclear cells. J is TRBJ1-2 and V is TRBV19; D uncertain. This receptor was identified in a woman in her sixties or seventies with T-cell large granular lymphocyte leukemia. Some clones in this sample may be carry-over from other donors' samples. The CDR3, as DNA: TGTGCCAGTAGGTCGGGGTCGTGGGATGGCTACACCTTC. As protein: CASRSGSWDGYTF. The full variable domain, completed using reference TRBV19 and TRBJ1-2, is DGGITQSPKYLFRKEGQNVTLSCEQNLNHDAMYWYRQDPGQGLRLIYYSQIVNDFQKGDIAEGYSVSREKKESFPLTVTSAQKNPTAFYLCASRSGSWDGYTFGSGTRLTVV.